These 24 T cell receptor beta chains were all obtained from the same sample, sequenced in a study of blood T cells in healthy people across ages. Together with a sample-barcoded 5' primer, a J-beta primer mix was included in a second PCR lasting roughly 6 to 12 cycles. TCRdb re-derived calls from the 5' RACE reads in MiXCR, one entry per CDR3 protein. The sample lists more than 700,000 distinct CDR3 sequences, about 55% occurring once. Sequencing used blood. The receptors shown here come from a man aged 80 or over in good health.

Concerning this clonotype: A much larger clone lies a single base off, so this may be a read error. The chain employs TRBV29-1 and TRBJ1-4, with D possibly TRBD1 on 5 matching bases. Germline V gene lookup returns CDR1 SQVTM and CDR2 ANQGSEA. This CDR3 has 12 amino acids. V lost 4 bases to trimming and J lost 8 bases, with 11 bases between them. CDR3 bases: TGCAGCGTTGCCAGGGATGGGGAAAAACTGTTTTTT. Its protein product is CSVARDGEKLFF.

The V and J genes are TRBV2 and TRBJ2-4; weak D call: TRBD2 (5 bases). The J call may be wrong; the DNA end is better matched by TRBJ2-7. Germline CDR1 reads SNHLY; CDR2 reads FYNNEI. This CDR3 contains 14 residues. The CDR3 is CASSEAGADYEQYF. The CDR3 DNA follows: TGTGCCAGCAGTGAAGCGGGAGCGGACTACGAGCAGTACTTC.

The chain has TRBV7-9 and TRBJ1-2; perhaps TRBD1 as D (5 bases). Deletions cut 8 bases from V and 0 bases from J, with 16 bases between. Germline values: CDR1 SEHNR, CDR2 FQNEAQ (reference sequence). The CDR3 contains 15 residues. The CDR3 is CASSLDSLTNYGYTF. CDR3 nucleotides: TGTGCCAGCTCTCTAGACAGCCTTACTAACTATGGCTACACCTTC.

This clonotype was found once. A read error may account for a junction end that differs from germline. The CDR3 region has the DNA TGTGCCGGCAGTCCTCTACCCAGCGGGAGGGCCATCTACAATGAGCAGTTCTTC. This translates into CAGSPLPSGRAIYNEQFF. This sequence joins TRBV6-4 and TRBJ2-1; 10 nucleotides match TRBD2. Germline loops: CDR1 MRHNA, CDR2 SNTAGT. The CDR3 runs to 18 residues.

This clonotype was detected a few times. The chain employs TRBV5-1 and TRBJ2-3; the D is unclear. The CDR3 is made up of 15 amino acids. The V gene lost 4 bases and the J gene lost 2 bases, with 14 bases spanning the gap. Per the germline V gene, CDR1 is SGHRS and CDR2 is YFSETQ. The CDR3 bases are TGCGCCAGCAGCCCAAGGACGGACCTCACAGATACGCAGTATTTT. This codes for CASSPRTDLTDTQYF.

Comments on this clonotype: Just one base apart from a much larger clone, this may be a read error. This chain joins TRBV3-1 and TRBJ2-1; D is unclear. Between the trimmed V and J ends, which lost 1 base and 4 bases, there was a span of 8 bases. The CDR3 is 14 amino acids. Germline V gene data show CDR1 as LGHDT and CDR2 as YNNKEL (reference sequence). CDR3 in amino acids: CASSQVGWYNEQFF. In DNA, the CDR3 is TGTGCCAGCAGCCAAGTCGGGTGGTACAATGAGCAGTTCTTC.

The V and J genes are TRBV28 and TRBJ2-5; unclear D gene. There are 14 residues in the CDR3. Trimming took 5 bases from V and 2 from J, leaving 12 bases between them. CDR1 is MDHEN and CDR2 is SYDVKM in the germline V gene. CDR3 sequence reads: CASSVSYAQETQYF. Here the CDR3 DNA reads TGTGCCAGCAGTGTGAGTTACGCTCAAGAGACCCAGTACTTC.

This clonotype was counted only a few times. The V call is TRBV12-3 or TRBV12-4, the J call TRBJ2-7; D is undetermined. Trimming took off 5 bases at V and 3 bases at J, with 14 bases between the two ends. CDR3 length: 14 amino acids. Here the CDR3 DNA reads TGTGCCAGCAGTGTTTACGTGGAGAGCTACGAGCAGTACTTC. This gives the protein CASSVYVESYEQYF.

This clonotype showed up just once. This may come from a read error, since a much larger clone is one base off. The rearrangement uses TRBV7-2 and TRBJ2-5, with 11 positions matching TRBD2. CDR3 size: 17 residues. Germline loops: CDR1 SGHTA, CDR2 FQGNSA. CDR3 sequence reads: CVSSLGSSGRMVETQYF. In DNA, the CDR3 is TGTGTCAGCAGCCTAGGTTCTAGCGGGAGGATGGTAGAGACCCAGTACTTC.

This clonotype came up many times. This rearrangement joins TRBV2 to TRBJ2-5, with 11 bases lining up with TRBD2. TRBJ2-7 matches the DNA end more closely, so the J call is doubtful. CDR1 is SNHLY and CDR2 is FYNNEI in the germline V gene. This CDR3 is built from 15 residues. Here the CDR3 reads CASSESASGRTEQYF. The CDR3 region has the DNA TGTGCCAGCAGTGAGAGCGCTAGCGGGAGGACCGAGCAGTACTTC.

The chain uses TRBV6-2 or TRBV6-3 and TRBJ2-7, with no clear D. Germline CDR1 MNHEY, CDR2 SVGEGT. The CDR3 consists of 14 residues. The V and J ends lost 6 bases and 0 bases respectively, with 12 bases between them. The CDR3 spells CASSLGLDSYEQYF. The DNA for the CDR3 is TGTGCCAGCAGCCTCGGCCTGGACTCCTACGAGCAGTACTTC.

CDR3 amino acids: CSAKYNQRGSPLHF. The CDR3 coding sequence is TGCAGTGCTAAATACAATCAACGAGGTTCACCCCTCCACTTT. This chain links TRBV20-1 with TRBJ1-6; no definite D call. Germline V gives CDR1 DFQATT, CDR2 SNEGSKA (reference sequence). The V end was cut by 4 bases, the J end by 9 bases, with 16 bases between. The CDR3 is 14 amino acids.

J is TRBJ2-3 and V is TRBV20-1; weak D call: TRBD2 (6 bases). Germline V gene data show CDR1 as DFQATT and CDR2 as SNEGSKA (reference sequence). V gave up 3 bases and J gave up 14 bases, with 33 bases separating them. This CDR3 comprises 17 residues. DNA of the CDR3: TGCAGTGCTAGCCCCCCCGTGACTAGAGAGCGGCACAGATACGCGTATTTT. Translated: CSASPPVTRERHRYAYF.

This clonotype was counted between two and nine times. The CDR3 region has the DNA TGTGCCAGCAGTGATCCGGGACTCAGTTTCAATGAGCAGTTCTTC. This sequence encodes CASSDPGLSFNEQFF. The genes are TRBV25-1 and TRBJ2-1; tentatively, D is TRBD2 (6 bases). Germline CDR1 and CDR2: MGHDK and SYGVNS. V gave up 3 bases and J gave up 6 bases, with 15 bases separating them. This CDR3 spans 15 amino acids.

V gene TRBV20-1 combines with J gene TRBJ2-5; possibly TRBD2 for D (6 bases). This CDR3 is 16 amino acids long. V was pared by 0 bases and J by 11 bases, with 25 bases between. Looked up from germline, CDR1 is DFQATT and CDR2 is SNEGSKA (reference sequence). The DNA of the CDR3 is TGCAGTGCTAGAGATTGGTCTGACAGCCCCCGTCGGGAGCAGTACTTC. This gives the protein CSARDWSDSPRREQYF.

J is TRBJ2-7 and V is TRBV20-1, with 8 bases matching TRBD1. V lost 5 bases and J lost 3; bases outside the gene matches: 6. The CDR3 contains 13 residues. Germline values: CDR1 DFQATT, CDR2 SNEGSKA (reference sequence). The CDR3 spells CSAGTGLLYEQYF. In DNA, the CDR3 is TGCAGTGCTGGGACAGGACTACTCTACGAGCAGTACTTC.

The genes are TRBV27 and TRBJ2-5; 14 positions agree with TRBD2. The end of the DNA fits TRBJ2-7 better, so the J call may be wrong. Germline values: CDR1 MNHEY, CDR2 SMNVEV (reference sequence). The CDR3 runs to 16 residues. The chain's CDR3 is CASSLTSGRVDYEQYF. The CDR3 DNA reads TGTGCCAGCAGCCTGACTAGCGGGAGGGTAGATTACGAGCAGTACTTC.

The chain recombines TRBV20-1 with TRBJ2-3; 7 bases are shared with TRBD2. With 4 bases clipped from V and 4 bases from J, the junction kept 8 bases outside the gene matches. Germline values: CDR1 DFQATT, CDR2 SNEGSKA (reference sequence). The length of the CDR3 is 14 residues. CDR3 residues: CSAISSGKADTQYF. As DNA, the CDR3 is TGCAGTGCTATTTCCAGCGGGAAGGCAGATACGCAGTATTTT.

The CDR3 protein is CASRGGRGSAYF. CDR3 nucleotides: TGTGCCAGCAGGGGCGGGAGAGGATCCGCGTATTTT. V and J are TRBV2 and TRBJ2-3; TRBD2 matches at 7 bases. CDR1 is SNHLY, CDR2 FYNNEI, per germline. J was trimmed by 14 bases and V by 6 bases; bases with no gene match: 11. This CDR3 is 12 amino acids long.

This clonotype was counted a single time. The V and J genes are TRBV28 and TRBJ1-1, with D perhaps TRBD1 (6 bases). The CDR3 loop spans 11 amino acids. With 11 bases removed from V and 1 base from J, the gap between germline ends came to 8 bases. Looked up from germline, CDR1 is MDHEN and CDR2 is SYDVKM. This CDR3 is CALRGNTEAFF. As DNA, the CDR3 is TGTGCCCTCAGGGGGAACACTGAAGCTTTCTTT.

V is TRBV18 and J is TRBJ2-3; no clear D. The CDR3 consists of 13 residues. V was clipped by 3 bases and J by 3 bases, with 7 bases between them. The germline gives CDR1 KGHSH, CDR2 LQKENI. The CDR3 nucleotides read TGTGCCAGCTCACCTTGGCCAACAGATACGCAGTATTTT. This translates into CASSPWPTDTQYF.

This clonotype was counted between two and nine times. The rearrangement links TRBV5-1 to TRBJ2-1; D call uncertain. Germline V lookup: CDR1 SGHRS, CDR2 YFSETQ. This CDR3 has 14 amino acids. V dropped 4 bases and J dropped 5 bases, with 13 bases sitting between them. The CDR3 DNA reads TGCGCCAGCAGCCTTCGGGTCCTAGACAATGAGCAGTTCTTC. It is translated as CASSLRVLDNEQFF.

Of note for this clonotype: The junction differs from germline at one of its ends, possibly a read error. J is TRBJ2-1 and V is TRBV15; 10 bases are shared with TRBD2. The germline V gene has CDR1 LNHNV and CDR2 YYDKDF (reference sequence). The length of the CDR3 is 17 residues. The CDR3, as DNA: TGTGCCAGCAGCTCCCAACCCCTAGCGGGAGCAGGCAATGAGCAGTTCTTC. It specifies CASSSQPLAGAGNEQFF.

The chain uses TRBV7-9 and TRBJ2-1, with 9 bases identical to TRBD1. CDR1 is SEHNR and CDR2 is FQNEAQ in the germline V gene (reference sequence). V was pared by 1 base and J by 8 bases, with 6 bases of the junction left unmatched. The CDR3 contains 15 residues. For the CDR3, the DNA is TGTGCCAGCAGCTTAGTTGGGACAGGGATCCATGAGCAGTTCTTC. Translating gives CASSLVGTGIHEQFF.